This paragraph covers one T cell receptor (beta chain) sequence. The target of this receptor is not known. No base quality information exists; no much larger clone differs at one position. Relative to germline, V is 9 bases shorter and J is 0 bases shorter, with 13 bases between their ends. CDR1 and CDR2 (LNHDA, SQIVND) derive from the germline V gene (reference sequence). From the cysteine up to the phenylalanine, the CDR3 has a length of 14 residues. Of all the DNA, just the CDR3 is kept, 42 bases in frame from base 1. The data were obtained in a study of cytomegalovirus exposure and HLA in healthy donors listed by TCRdb under 2017. About the investigation overall: An earlier analysis of several hundred of the donors reported roughly 300 Gb of sequence data and around 120 million unique TCR beta sequences obtained from approximately 180 million T cells. Across some 400 genotyped donors of the cohort, an average of roughly 250,000 unique TCR beta nucleotide sequences per donor were sequenced, and roughly 20% of those sequences were non-productive. Every discovery cohort repertoire had been produced on one sequencing platform. Typing coverage differed by locus: A, B, C, DRB1 and DQB1 were typed in roughly 620-630 donors, DQA1 in around 500, DPA1 in 600 to 610, and DPB1 in about 450. Because of strong linkage in the cohort, roughly five DR-DQ haplotypes were treated as single units for association and clustering. Along with the roughly 700-subject first cohort, a separate validation cohort of over 90 different subjects was used. To predict cytomegalovirus infection status, the study combined high-throughput TCR immunosequencing, statistical association of individual TCRs with disease status, and machine learning. Of the roughly 400 genotyped donors, roughly 85% fell in the genetic ancestry cluster associated with self-reported Caucasian donors. Genome-wide SNP genotypes for about 65% of the 666 donors were used in a later genetic analysis, which treated that subset as a discovery cohort. An earlier analysis of approximately 580 of the donors used high-throughput TCR beta sequencing to judge whether each TCR beta V gene segment behaved as functional or pseudogenic. The aim of the study was to test whether cataloging public T cell receptors could identify signatures of past pathogen exposure. Class I and class II HLA loci were covered by the typing at four-digit resolution. To study patterns of TCR occurrence, a later analysis re-analyzed previously published TCR beta repertoires from 666 donors and added high-resolution HLA genotyping. An early release that covered about 640 HLA-typed donors contained approximately 300 gigabases of sequencing data and tens of millions of unique TCR sequences. The study used immunosequencing to profile the T cell repertoires of 666 subjects and linked those repertoires to cytomegalovirus serostatus. Alongside the repertoire data, information on donor age, sex, ethnicity and CMV serostatus was compiled. In the later analysis, no new phenotypic data were used to find candidate immune exposures; instead, reliance was placed on TCR beta sequences and their occurrence across donors.

The cohort comprised approximately 700 healthy bone marrow donors. All cohort members were sampled while nominally healthy, although unrecorded immune exposures were likely present. The donor was CMV seropositive and was included in the group of almost 300 seropositive cohort members. Every donor gave a peripheral blood sample, and the peripheral blood mononuclear cells from that sample were used for TCR beta sequencing. Genomic DNA extraction from the blood cell samples was performed with the Qiagen DNeasy Blood Extraction Kit. Library prep was done by the immunoSEQ multiplex PCR assay. The multiplex PCR relied on a mix of 60 forward primers for TCR Vbeta segments and 13 reverse primers for TCR Jbeta segments. The CDR3 region of rearranged TCR beta genes was amplified from genomic DNA by a multiplex PCR assay. Amplified TCR beta libraries were sequenced as 87-base-pair reads on the Illumina HiSeq System. As for the original processing: A later analysis counted about 76 million unique TCR beta chains across the 550 to 750 repertoires, and 10 million to 11 million of these chains were shared by at least two donors. Raw reads were error-corrected and collapsed into unique sequences with a nearest-neighbor algorithm that merged closely related sequences to remove PCR and sequencing errors. CDR3 sequences were aligned to IMGT reference sequences to assign V, D and J gene segments. For a sequence to be retained, at least a six-nucleotide match to both a V gene segment and a J gene segment was required. A rearrangement was called productive if the CDR3 had no stop codons and remained in frame with V and J, and every other rearrangement was called non-productive. Following IMGT convention, CDR3 was defined as the stretch from the second conserved V-encoded cysteine to the conserved J-encoded phenylalanine. The earlier analysis of about 570 of the donors excluded any sequence lacking an unambiguous match to a single V gene segment. An earlier analysis of about 600 of the donors called V segments functional above 56.7% productive rearrangements and segregating when the between-donor standard deviation exceeded 5%. To diagnose cytomegalovirus status from the catalog of TCR beta chain sequences, a statistical classification framework was built. A later analysis assigned V and J genes by comparing TCR nucleotide sequences with IMGT/GENE-DB human TR gene sequences. Using the TCRdist pipeline, a later analysis assigned CDR3 sequences along with most-parsimonious VDJ recombination scenarios. In a later analysis, each TCR beta chain was defined by its CDR3 amino acid sequence together with its V-gene family, and reads lacking a unique V-gene family were excluded. As a way to deal with suspected cross-contamination and a sequencing artifact, a later analysis dropped 450 to 600 nucleotide sequences that were highly shared and had low generation probability. In a later analysis, a clonal expansion index for each public chain was calculated from normalized within-repertoire ranks of inferred template counts. In a later analysis, generation probabilities were computed using a VDJ recombination model fitted to out-of-frame rearrangements, and the results were checked against IGoR. In a later analysis, hypergeometric tests were used to score TCR-TCR, TCR-HLA and TCR-CMV co-occurrence, with a repertoire-size bias correction applied to TCR pairs. To estimate false discovery rates, a later analysis permuted the HLA or CMV assignments 20 times. In a later analysis, co-occurring TCRs were grouped using DBSCAN, with TCRdist sequence similarity added in when clustering inside HLA-allele-positive subsets. Co-occurrence clustering excluded repertoires with fewer than 30,000 or more than 120,000 public chains, plus five with anomalous nucleotide sharing. Drawn from immuneACCESS, this table holds only the in-frame rearrangements with V and J called that TCRdb kept. Clones are partly lost; checked studies trace under half to an unresolved V gene and leave the rest unexplained. Clone size and V and J calls were adopted from that table, with D and trimming inferred from the DNA. Present in this sample are about 180,000 clones, roughly 80% of which were seen just once. The ten largest clones add up to approximately 6.8% of the sample.

Broader findings and caveats from the paper: This cohort had only TCR beta chains sequenced, and the lack of alpha or paired-chain data limited which features could be detected. About 17 rarely observed V segments, including chromosome 9 orphons, were excluded from the earlier analysis of some 590 of the donors because counts were too low. According to the authors, the approach could potentially be generalized to other disease states and immunological phenotypes. The classifier was reported to diagnose cytomegalovirus status with high specificity and sensitivity in both the original and validation cohorts. Strong co-occurrence of HLA alleles, especially DR and DQ, made assigning TCR associations to individual alleles difficult. Roughly uniform sequencing depth across donors was assumed in presence/absence analyses, although this assumption may not hold. The study gave a list of 150 to 200 TCR beta chains associated with cytomegalovirus. A later genetic analysis reported fewer N-insertions in productive TCRs among donors in an Asian-associated ancestry cluster than the roughly 720-donor mean. According to a later analysis, TCR association rates differed among HLA loci, with DRB1 alleles showing the most associated TCRs and HLA-C alleles showing the fewest. Linkage disequilibrium might explain the correlated functional status among segregating V segments, but an unknown experimental factor could not be ruled out. A few of the identified cytomegalovirus-associated TCR beta chains were confirmed in vitro to be specific for cytomegalovirus antigens. A later genetic analysis associated a missense DCLRE1C variant with V-gene and J-gene trimming of TCR beta chains, and an independent cohort replicated the association. In a later analysis, several top co-occurrence clusters were reported to appear linked to parvovirus B19, influenza, CMV and Epstein-Barr virus. In a later analysis, most CMV-associated TCR beta chains were found to appear HLA-restricted, with HLA associations seemingly driven largely by CMV exposure. Broadly in line with IMGT annotations, most TCR beta V segments showed up in productive rearrangements about 90% or about 30% of the time in an earlier analysis of approximately 640 of the donors. The sequencing pipeline was judged likely to have produced a cluster of highly shared sequence variants as a technical artifact. A further reported finding was that TCR beta sequences accurately predicted the HLA-A and HLA-B alleles for most subjects in the first cohort. HLA typing was unavailable for some donors at each locus, so association tests used only the typed subset. While some public TCRs were present in many individuals, most TCR sequences turned up only very rarely across donors. CMV serostatus was the only immune exposure information available for the cohort. Specific HLA alleles were associated with 16,951 TCR beta sequences at a false discovery rate of 0.05 in a later analysis. Some IMGT-functional V segments, including TRBV6-2 and TRBV6-3, could not be distinguished by the 87-base-pair reads and were therefore excluded. In a later analysis, HLA-associated TCR beta chains were found to be more clonally expanded and to have lower generation probabilities than equally common non-associated chains.

Here the chain combines TRBV19 and TRBJ2-3; no D segment can be confidently identified. This TCR came from a man aged 25-40 years in good health and CMV-seropositive. Sequencing input: PBMCs. In nucleotides, the sequence is TGTGCCAGCCAGACGGGTACTAGCACAGATACGCAGTATTTT. Its translation reads: CASQTGTSTDTQYF. The reference TRBV19 and TRBJ2-3 proteins fill in what lies around the CDR3, so the full variable domain reads DGGITQSPKYLFRKEGQNVTLSCEQNLNHDAMYWYRQDPGQGLRLIYYSQIVNDFQKGDIAEGYSVSREKKESFPLTVTSAQKNPTAFYLCASQTGTSTDTQYFGPGTRLTVL.